This TCR beta chain was identified in a study of shared clonotypes between healthy human individuals. About the research overall: Plates per donor: three CD4 naive, three CD4 memory, two CD8 naive, one CD8 memory. Study findings and constraints: Generation of non-shared clonotypes was less probable than generation of clonotypes shared by all four donors.

Genomic DNA belonging to each subset was distributed in equal measure over several immunoSEQ plates. Profiled with immunoSEQ multiplex PCR; TCRdb holds only in-frame clones, not every one. The table lists about 730,000 clones, over 60% of them singletons, with under 2% in the top ten. The CDR3 is 14 residues long. CDR1 is MNHNY and CDR2 is SVGAGI in the germline V gene (reference sequence). V lost 4 bases, J lost 7 bases, and 9 bases stayed unmatched. Remarks on this clone: Its antigen remains unidentified.

The sample comprised memory CD4+ T cells sorted from blood. As for subset: CD45RA-negative fraction. This receptor was obtained from a woman under 40 in good health. The V and J genes are TRBV6-6 and TRBJ2-5, with 7 nucleotides matching TRBD1. In DNA, the CDR3 is TGTGCCAGCAGTTTCGGACAGGACAAAATGACCCAGTACTTC. It encodes CASSFGQDKMTQYF.